These 24 T cell receptor beta chains were all obtained from the same sample, sequenced in a study of T-cell memory formation after mild COVID-19. TCRdb re-analysed the 5' RACE reads in MiXCR, keeping a single row per CDR3 protein. In the table there are 450,000 to 700,000 distinct CDR3 sequences, more than 15% of which are singletons. The sample was PBMCs or a T cell subset sorted from them (not recorded which). Every receptor here comes from an adult woman who had mild COVID-19 (a few samples of this study predate the infection). Cell type and time point are not known.

This clonotype showed up just a few times. The J gene is TRBJ2-7, the V gene TRBV12-3 or TRBV12-4, with 7 bases lining up with TRBD2. The CDR3 is made up of 14 amino acids. V gave up 6 bases and J gave up 2 bases; unmatched junction bases: 7. This chain's CDR3 is CASSSRLATYEQYF. CDR3 DNA: TGTGCCAGCAGCTCCCGACTAGCTACCTACGAGCAGTACTTC.

The genes are TRBV28 and TRBJ1-2, with TRBD1 as a possible D gene (5 bases). V dropped 4 bases and J dropped 4 bases, with 16 bases sitting between them. CDR3 length: 15 amino acids. The germline gives CDR1 MDHEN, CDR2 SYDVKM. The CDR3 nucleotides read TGTGCCAGCAGTTCTCCTCAGGGAGTATTCTATGGCTACACCTTC. Translation: CASSSPQGVFYGYTF.

The sample holds a few counts of this clonotype. The chain employs TRBV19 and TRBJ1-5, with 8 bases matching TRBD1. Germline CDR1 and CDR2: LNHDA and SQIVND (reference sequence). The CDR3 loop spans 14 amino acids. Germline trimming cut 5 bases from V and 8 bases from J; bases unmatched to any gene: 8. The CDR3 loop reads CASSLRTGWEPQHF. CDR3 DNA sequence: TGTGCCAGTAGTCTCCGGACAGGGTGGGAGCCCCAGCATTTT.

This clonotype appeared a few times. The V and J genes are TRBV7-9 and TRBJ2-2, with TRBD2 identical over 12 bases. Germline CDR1 SEHNR, CDR2 FQNEAQ (reference sequence). The junction had 10 bases not matched to a gene; V was cut back by 5 bases and J by 6 bases. The CDR3 extends over 17 amino acids. CDR3 region: CASSPPGASGRAGELFF. The CDR3 bases are TGTGCCAGCAGCCCCCCCGGGGCTAGCGGGAGGGCCGGGGAGCTGTTTTTT.

The chain carries TRBV7-2 and TRBJ2-1; 8 nucleotides align to TRBD1. The germline CDR1 and CDR2 sequences are SGHTA and FQGNSA. V was clipped by 2 bases and J by 9 bases; unmatched bases: 9. The CDR3 length is 15 residues. The chain's CDR3 is CASSLQWTGSVEQFF. CDR3 nucleotides: TGTGCCAGCAGCTTACAATGGACAGGGTCTGTTGAGCAGTTCTTC.

The chain recombines TRBV7-2 with TRBJ2-7, with D possibly being TRBD1 (7 bases). CDR1 SGHTA and CDR2 FQGNSA come from the germline V gene. The CDR3 extends over 15 amino acids. Trimming left V 5 bases short and J 4 bases short, with 18 bases between. CDR3 nucleotide sequence: TGTGCCAGCAGCCCTCGACAGGGAGGTTCGTACGAGCAGTACTTC. It translates to CASSPRQGGSYEQYF.

V is TRBV12-3 or TRBV12-4 and J is TRBJ1-1; D is unclear. CDR3 length: 14 residues. V gave up 4 bases and J gave up 0 bases, with 9 bases separating them. CDR3 nucleotide sequence: TGTGCCAGCAGTTCGGTCAGCTTGAACACTGAAGCTTTCTTT. It codes for CASSSVSLNTEAFF.

This chain uses TRBV18 with TRBJ2-3; weak D call: TRBD2 (6 bases). Trimming pared 0 bases from V and 5 bases from J, leaving 15 bases between. Germline CDR1 reads KGHSH; CDR2 reads LQKENI. The CDR3 contains 16 residues. CDR3 sequence reads: CASSPPRRRAGDTQYF. CDR3 nucleotide sequence: TGTGCCAGCTCACCACCACGTCGGAGGGCAGGAGATACGCAGTATTTT.

This clonotype has just a few counts. The gene calls are TRBV20-1 and TRBJ2-3; 10 bases match TRBD2. Germline V CDR1 and CDR2: DFQATT, SNEGSKA (reference sequence). Trimming removed 5 bases from V and 5 bases from J; junction bases left unmatched: 16. CDR3 size: 17 residues. This CDR3 is CSAGAEGPSGGLDTQYF. CDR3 bases: TGCAGTGCTGGAGCCGAAGGACCTAGCGGGGGACTAGATACGCAGTATTTT.

This chain links TRBV2 with TRBJ2-1; D possibly corresponds to TRBD2 (5 bases). Germline CDR1 reads SNHLY; CDR2 reads FYNNEI. Trimming stripped 10 bases from V and 6 bases from J, with 13 bases between. The CDR3 consists of 12 residues. CDR3 loop: CATGLSRNEQFF. As DNA, the CDR3 is TGTGCCACTGGACTCTCTCGCAATGAGCAGTTCTTC.

The chain joins TRBV6-2 or TRBV6-3 to TRBJ1-1; D is unresolved. V shed 8 bases and J shed 5 bases, with 6 bases lying between them. Germline CDR1 reads MNHEY; CDR2 reads SVGEGT. This CDR3 has 10 amino acids. Here the CDR3 DNA reads TGTGCCAGCCGAGGGACTGAAGCTTTCTTT. As protein: CASRGTEAFF.

The V and J genes are TRBV7-2 and TRBJ2-3; 8 nucleotides align to TRBD1. Trimming cost V 6 bases and J 3 bases; bases outside gene matches: 14. CDR1 is SGHTA, CDR2 FQGNSA, per germline. This CDR3 spans 17 amino acids. Here the CDR3 DNA reads TGTGCCAGCAGGCTTACCCCCGGGACAGGATATACAGATACGCAGTATTTT. Protein: CASRLTPGTGYTDTQYF.

The chain uses TRBV7-2 and TRBJ2-7; the match to TRBD2 covers 11 bases. Germline V lookup: CDR1 SGHTA, CDR2 FQGNSA. This CDR3 spans 15 amino acids. V lost 1 base and J lost 6; bases outside the gene matches: 5. The CDR3 DNA reads as TGTGCCAGCAGCTTAGGACTAGCGGGAAGGGGCGAGCAGTACTTC. This translates into CASSLGLAGRGEQYF.

The chain is built from TRBV7-3 and TRBJ2-4; D is uncertain. This CDR3 is built from 16 residues. The V end was cut by 5 bases, the J end by 5 bases, with 19 bases between. Germline assignment: CDR1 SGHTA and CDR2 FQGTGA. CDR3 nucleotide sequence: TGTGCCAGCAGCCCACTTGTCCCAGGTCGGGAAAACATTCAGTACTTC. The encoded protein is CASSPLVPGRENIQYF.

The chain is built from TRBV5-1 and TRBJ2-1, with D tentatively TRBD2 (6 bases). This CDR3 has 11 residues. V dropped 6 bases and J dropped 12 bases, with 13 bases sitting between them. Per the germline V gene, CDR1 is SGHRS and CDR2 is YFSETQ. The CDR3 DNA reads as TGCGCCAGCAACTCGGGGGAGGTGCAGTTCTTC. This codes for CASNSGEVQFF.

This clonotype was detected many times. As DNA, the CDR3 is TGTGCCAGCAGTTTGGGGACAGGGACAGCGGGAGTGATAGCAGATACGCAGTATTTT. This translates into CASSLGTGTAGVIADTQYF. The chain carries TRBV12-3 or TRBV12-4 and TRBJ2-3; TRBD1 is a possible D gene (9 bases). Trimming removed 3 bases at V and 4 bases at J, with 26 bases between. The CDR3 consists of 19 residues.

The CDR3 protein is CASSRGTGREAFF. CDR3 coding DNA: TGTGCCAGCAGCCGAGGGACAGGGCGTGAAGCTTTCTTT. The chain has TRBV13 and TRBJ1-1; 9 bases are shared with TRBD1. V dropped 5 bases and J dropped 7; count of bases not matched to a gene: 5. CDR3 length: 13 amino acids. Germline V lookup: CDR1 PRHDT, CDR2 FYEKMQ (reference sequence).

In this sample, this clonotype turned up a few times. The chain is built from TRBV19 and TRBJ2-7; D gene ambiguous. CDR1 is LNHDA and CDR2 is SQIVND in the germline V gene (reference sequence). V lost 3 bases and J lost 3, with 3 bases in between. The CDR3 sequence is 11 residues long. The CDR3 bases are TGTGCCAGTAGTATGGACTACGAGCAGTACTTC. Encoded protein: CASSMDYEQYF.

This clonotype was found many times. The J gene is TRBJ2-7, the V gene TRBV5-1; 10 nucleotides match TRBD1. Germline CDR1 reads SGHRS; CDR2 reads YFSETQ. V was pared by 4 bases and J by 4 bases, with 5 bases of the junction left unmatched. This CDR3 spans 14 amino acids. The CDR3 protein is CASSPDRGPYEQYF. The CDR3 nucleotides are TGCGCCAGCAGCCCTGACAGGGGGCCGTACGAGCAGTACTTC.

This clonotype was found a few times. V and J are TRBV5-1 and TRBJ2-5; D is perhaps TRBD2 (6 bases). Germline-derived CDR1 and CDR2 are SGHRS and YFSETQ. There are 14 residues in the CDR3. The V end was cut by 1 base, the J end by 0 bases, with 7 bases between. CDR3 protein: CASSLWGDQETQYF. Written as DNA, the CDR3 is TGCGCCAGCAGCTTGTGGGGGGACCAAGAGACCCAGTACTTC. Full variable domain (rest looked up from reference TRBV5-1 and TRBJ2-5): KAGVTQTPRYLIKTRGQQVTLSCSPISGHRSVSWYQQTPGQGLQFLFEYFSETQRNKGNFPGRFSGRQFSNSRSEMNVSTLELGDSALYLCASSLWGDQETQYFGPGTRLLVL.

This clonotype was observed a handful of times. This chain links TRBV10-3 with TRBJ1-1; 7 bases line up with TRBD1. V lost 0 bases, J lost 10 bases, and 8 bases stayed unmatched. The CDR3 is 14 residues long. Germline V CDR1 and CDR2: ENHRY, SYGVKD. CDR3 protein: CAISESGAGGRAFF. CDR3 DNA sequence: TGTGCCATCAGTGAGTCAGGGGCAGGGGGGAGAGCTTTCTTT.

This clonotype was counted a few times. The chain uses TRBV15 and TRBJ2-3, with 8 bases aligning to TRBD2. The CDR3 totals 14 residues. Germline assignment: CDR1 LNHNV and CDR2 YYDKDF (reference sequence). V dropped 4 bases and J dropped 3; count of bases not matched to a gene: 3. Here the CDR3 DNA reads TGTGCCACCAGCATCGGGGGGGGGACAGATACGCAGTATTTT. Encoded protein: CATSIGGGTDTQYF. Looking up the rest from reference TRBV15 and TRBJ2-3 gives the full variable domain: DAMVIQNPRYQVTQFGKPVTLSCSQTLNHNVMYWYQQKSSQAPKLLFHYYDKDFNNEADTPDNFQSRRPNTSFCFLDIRSPGLGDTAMYLCATSIGGGTDTQYFGPGTRLTVL.

This clonotype occurred a few times. The chain has TRBV12-3 or TRBV12-4 and TRBJ1-2, with D tentatively TRBD1 (5 bases). The CDR3 spans 13 residues. The V gene lost 5 bases and the J gene lost 4 bases, with 11 bases spanning the gap. This CDR3 reads CASSGGVTYGYTF. CDR3 coding DNA: TGTGCCAGCAGTGGGGGGGTTACCTATGGCTACACCTTC.

A word on this clonotype: Possible read error: a much larger clone is one base away. This chain uses TRBV25-1 with TRBJ1-3; D gene unclear. Trimming took off 1 base at V and 3 bases at J, with 1 base between the two ends. There are 12 residues in the CDR3. The germline V gene encodes CDR1 MGHDK and CDR2 SYGVNS. The CDR3 DNA follows: TGTGCCAGCAGTGAATTTGGAAACACCATATATTTT. This translates into CASSEFGNTIYF.